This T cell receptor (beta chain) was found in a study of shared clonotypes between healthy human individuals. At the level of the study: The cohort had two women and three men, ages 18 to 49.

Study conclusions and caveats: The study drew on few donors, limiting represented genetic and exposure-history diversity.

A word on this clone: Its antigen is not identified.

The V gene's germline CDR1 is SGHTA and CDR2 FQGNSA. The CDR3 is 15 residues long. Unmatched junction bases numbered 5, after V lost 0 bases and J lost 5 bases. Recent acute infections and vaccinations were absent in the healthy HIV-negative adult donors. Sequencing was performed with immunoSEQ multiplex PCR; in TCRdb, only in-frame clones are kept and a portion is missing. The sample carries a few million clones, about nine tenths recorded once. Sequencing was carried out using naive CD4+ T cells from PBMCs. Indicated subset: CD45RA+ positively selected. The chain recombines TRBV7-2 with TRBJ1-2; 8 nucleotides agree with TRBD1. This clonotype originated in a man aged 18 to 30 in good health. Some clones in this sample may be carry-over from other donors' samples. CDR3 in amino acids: CASSLATGVEYGYTF. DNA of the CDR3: TGTGCCAGCAGCTTAGCGACAGGGGTTGAGTATGGCTACACCTTC.